One T cell receptor (beta chain) is described in this entry. The CDR3 sequence is 14 residues long. The V segment lost 3 bases and the J segment 3 bases; nucleotides outside the gene matches: 4. In germline, CDR1 is GTSNPN, CDR2 SVGIG (reference sequence). This entry is derived from a study of blood T cell repertoires in COVID-19. Looking at the study overall: Donors in the United States, Italy and Spain gave samples during acute or convalescent COVID-19. T cells, B-cell-depleted T cells, or PBMCs provided the cDNA or gDNA that served as material.

The age range of participants was about 18 to 95 years, with residence in fewer than 25 US areas. Allocation to cohorts depended on clinical history reported by the participants. Some clones are missing from TCRdb's copy, which holds only in-frame ones; the method was immunoSEQ multiplex PCR. The table has hundreds of thousands of clones, approximately 92% seen once; the top ten hold 1.1%. This sequence joins TRBV30 and TRBJ2-7; TRBD2 matches 11 bases. The receptor comes from a man younger than 40 who had recovered from COVID-19. Sequencing was carried out using PBMCs or T cells enriched from blood (not recorded which). CDR3 residues: CAWSYGLAGYEQYF. The CDR3 nucleotides are TGTGCCTGGAGCTACGGACTAGCGGGCTACGAGCAGTACTTC.